Following are 14 T cell receptor beta chains from one sample sequenced in a study of cytomegalovirus exposure and HLA in healthy donors. This PCR relied on a set of 60 Vbeta primers and 13 Jbeta primers. Data came from immunoSEQ multiplex PCR; TCRdb stores just in-frame clones and leaves some out. The sample includes 150,000 to 200,000 clones. The sample consisted of PBMCs. The source of these receptors is a woman aged 55-69 years in good health and CMV-seronegative.

This chain joins TRBV28 and TRBJ1-4; 7 bases line up with TRBD1. With 5 bases clipped from V and 7 bases from J, the junction kept 13 bases outside the gene matches. The germline V gene has CDR1 MDHEN and CDR2 SYDVKM. The CDR3 spans 16 residues. CDR3 in DNA: TGTGCCAGCAGTCTCAGACTGAGGGGGCCGGTTGAAAAACTGTTTTTT. This codes for CASSLRLRGPVEKLFF. Full variable domain (remainder filled in from reference TRBV28 and TRBJ1-4): DVKVTQSSRYLVKRTGEKVFLECVQDMDHENMFWYRQDPGLGLRLIYFSYDVKMKEKGDIPEGYSVSREKKERFSLILESASTNQTSMYLCASSLRLRGPVEKLFFGSGTQLSVL.

V gene TRBV2 combines with J gene TRBJ1-5; the match to TRBD1 covers 7 bases. V dropped 2 bases and J dropped 1; count of bases not matched to a gene: 8. There are 17 residues in the CDR3. Germline loops: CDR1 SNHLY, CDR2 FYNNEI. CDR3 sequence reads: CASSEQGVRRSNQPQHF. CDR3 bases: TGTGCCAGCAGTGAACAGGGGGTTAGAAGGAGCAATCAGCCCCAGCATTTT.

This chain connects TRBV5-1 to TRBJ1-4; tentative D call: TRBD1 (6 bases). The CDR3 loop spans 14 amino acids. Trimming cost V 1 base and J 8 bases, with 12 bases left between them. Germline V gene data show CDR1 as SGHRS and CDR2 as YFSETQ. CDR3: CASSLLTGREKLFF. The DNA of the CDR3 is TGCGCCAGCAGCTTGCTGACAGGTCGCGAAAAACTGTTTTTT.

The chain joins TRBV29-1 to TRBJ1-2; D might be TRBD1 (6 bases). Trimming removed 4 bases at V and 8 bases at J, with 11 bases between. Per germline, CDR1 SQVTM and CDR2 ANQGSEA. The CDR3 is 11 residues long. CDR3 protein: CSVGAGDGYTF. The CDR3 bases are TGCAGCGTTGGGGCAGGGGACGGCTACACCTTC.

This chain connects TRBV2 to TRBJ2-3, with D uncertain. The V gene's germline CDR1 is SNHLY and CDR2 FYNNEI. Trimming took 8 bases from V and 2 from J, leaving 14 bases between them. This CDR3 has 14 residues. CDR3 sequence (DNA): TGTGCCAGCGCCATACAGCCCTCCACAGATACGCAGTATTTT. Translation: CASAIQPSTDTQYF.

The chain couples TRBV6-6 to TRBJ1-1; 8 positions agree with TRBD1. CDR3 length: 14 amino acids. Germline V gives CDR1 MNHNY, CDR2 SVGAGI (reference sequence). V was pared by 8 bases and J by 4 bases, with 9 bases of the junction left unmatched. This chain's CDR3 is CASGFDRGGTEAFF. The DNA for the CDR3 is TGTGCCAGCGGCTTCGACAGGGGCGGCACTGAAGCTTTCTTT.

The V call is TRBV6-5, the J call TRBJ1-1; no clear D gene. The CDR3 length is 16 residues. Trimming shortened V by 2 bases and J by 0 bases, and 13 bases separated the two germline ends. The germline V gene encodes CDR1 MNHEY and CDR2 SVGAGI. CDR3 sequence: CASSYMAGVLNTEAFF. The CDR3 region has the DNA TGTGCCAGCAGTTACATGGCAGGCGTTTTGAACACTGAAGCTTTCTTT.

This chain joins TRBV7-2 and TRBJ2-3; 7 bases match TRBD1. CDR3 length: 15 residues. Trimming removed 4 bases from V and 3 bases from J; junction bases left unmatched: 7. Germline CDR1 reads SGHTA; CDR2 reads FQGNSA. The CDR3 loop reads CASSSPTGRTDTQYF. CDR3 in DNA: TGTGCCAGCAGCTCCCCGACAGGGAGAACAGATACGCAGTATTTT.

The chain recombines TRBV27 with TRBJ1-1, with TRBD1 matching over 9 bases. CDR1 is MNHEY and CDR2 is SMNVEV in the germline V gene (reference sequence). With 8 bases clipped from V and 1 base from J, the junction kept 8 bases outside the gene matches. This CDR3 comprises 15 residues. In nucleotides, the CDR3 is TGTGCCAGCCACAGGACAGGGGAGGAGAACACTGAAGCTTTCTTT. It is translated as CASHRTGEENTEAFF.

The chain links TRBV5-6 to TRBJ2-7; D is undetermined. Germline CDR1 reads SGHDT; CDR2 reads YYEEEE. V was cut by 3 bases and J by 0 bases, with 7 bases left in between. This CDR3 is built from 13 residues. Written as DNA, the CDR3 is TGTGCCAGCAGCTCGCCCAGCTCCTACGAGCAGTACTTC. Translating gives CASSSPSSYEQYF.

This chain connects TRBV5-6 to TRBJ2-3; TRBD1 might be the D (6 bases). The V end was cut by 4 bases, the J end by 5 bases, with 20 bases between. Germline V gene data show CDR1 as SGHDT and CDR2 as YYEEEE. The CDR3 runs 16 residues. The CDR3 reads CASSLSTFGTRDTQYF. CDR3 nucleotide sequence: TGTGCCAGCAGCCTATCAACTTTCGGGACAAGAGATACGCAGTATTTT. Combining the CDR3 with reference TRBV5-6 and TRBJ2-3 gives the whole variable domain DAGVTQSPTHLIKTRGQQVTLRCSPKSGHDTVSWYQQALGQGPQFIFQYYEEEERQRGNFPDRFSGHQFPNYSSELNVNALLLGDSALYLCASSLSTFGTRDTQYFGPGTRLTVL.

CDR3 DNA: TGTGCCAGCAGTGGGGCCCTCGGTGGCAATCAGCCCCAGCATTTT. This translates into CASSGALGGNQPQHF. This chain uses TRBV2 with TRBJ1-5; D is ambiguous. The CDR3 has 15 residues. Trimming shortened V by 4 bases and J by 2 bases, and 12 bases separated the two germline ends. Germline CDR1 and CDR2: SNHLY and FYNNEI.

J is TRBJ1-1 and V is TRBV25-1; a possible D gene is TRBD1 (6 bases). Germline lookup yields CDR1 MGHDK and CDR2 SYGVNS. V lost 5 bases and J lost 1, with 11 bases in between. The CDR3 has 14 residues. The CDR3: CASSLRGRNTEAFF. CDR3 in DNA: TGTGCCAGCAGTCTCAGGGGACGGAACACTGAAGCTTTCTTT.

J is TRBJ2-1 and V is TRBV5-4, with a weak D call TRBD1 (5 bases). Looked up from germline, CDR1 is SGHNT and CDR2 is YYREEE (reference sequence). V was clipped by 0 bases and J by 8 bases, with 9 bases between them. The CDR3 has 13 residues. CDR3 protein: CASSLDRLYEQFF. DNA of the CDR3: TGTGCCAGCAGCTTGGACAGGCTGTATGAGCAGTTCTTC. Supplemented by reference TRBV5-4 and TRBJ2-1, the full variable domain reads ETGVTQSPTHLIKTRGQQVTLRCSSQSGHNTVSWYQQALGQGPQFIFQYYREEENGRGNFPPRFSGLQFPNYSSELNVNALELDDSALYLCASSLDRLYEQFFGPGTRLTVL.